This T cell receptor beta chain was captured in a study of tumor-infiltrating lymphocytes in primary liver carcinoma. With 7 bases clipped from V and 5 bases from J, the junction kept 8 bases outside the gene matches. The germline V gene has CDR1 SQVTM and CDR2 ANQGSEA. The CDR3 length is 13 residues. TCR beta cDNA came from roughly 0.45 ug total RNA, primed with a constant-region primer. Construction of TCR beta libraries relied on three successive nested multiplex PCR rounds employing slightly modified ARM-PCR. TRBV1-TRBV30 forward and Cbeta reverse primers drove the first two roughly 10-cycle rounds. TCRdb passed the multiplex PCR reads through MiXCR, listing each CDR3 protein once. The sample consists of about 310,000 distinct CDR3 sequences, 65% of them appearing once. Study-wide points: The top-250-clone fraction was significantly higher in tumors than in blood (p = 0.039).

Alongside blood RNA obtained from unsorted whole blood, germline DNA was also extracted. In this sample, this clonotype turned up many times. What it binds is unknown. Sequenced material: peripheral blood. V and J are TRBV29-1 and TRBJ1-1, with 9 positions matching TRBD1. The origin of this receptor is a man between 35 and 55 years old with primary liver carcinoma and hepatitis B virus infection. The CDR3 region is CSAQQGARTEAFF. DNA for the CDR3: TGCAGCGCCCAACAGGGGGCGAGAACTGAAGCTTTCTTT.